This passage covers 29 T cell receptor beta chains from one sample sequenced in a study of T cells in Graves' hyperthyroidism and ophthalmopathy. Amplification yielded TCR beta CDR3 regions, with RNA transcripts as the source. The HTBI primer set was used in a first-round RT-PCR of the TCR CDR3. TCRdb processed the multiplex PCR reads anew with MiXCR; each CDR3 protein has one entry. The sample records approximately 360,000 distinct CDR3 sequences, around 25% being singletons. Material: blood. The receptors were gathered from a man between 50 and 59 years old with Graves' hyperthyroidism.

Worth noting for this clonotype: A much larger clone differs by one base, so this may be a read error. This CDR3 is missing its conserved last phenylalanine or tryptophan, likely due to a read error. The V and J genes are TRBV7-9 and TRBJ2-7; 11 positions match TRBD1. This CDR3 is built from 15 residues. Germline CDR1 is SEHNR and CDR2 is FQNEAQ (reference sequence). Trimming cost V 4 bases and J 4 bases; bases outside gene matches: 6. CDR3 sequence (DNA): TGTGCCAGCAGCTATGGACAGGGGGCGGCTTACGAGCAGTACTTG. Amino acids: CASSYGQGAAYEQYL.

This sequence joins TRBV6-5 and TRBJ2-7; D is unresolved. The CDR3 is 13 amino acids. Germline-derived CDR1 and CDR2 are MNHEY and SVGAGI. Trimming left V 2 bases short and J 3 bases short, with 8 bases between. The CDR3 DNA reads TGTGCCAGCAGTTACACCGCGAACTACGAGCAGTACTTC. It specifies CASSYTANYEQYF.

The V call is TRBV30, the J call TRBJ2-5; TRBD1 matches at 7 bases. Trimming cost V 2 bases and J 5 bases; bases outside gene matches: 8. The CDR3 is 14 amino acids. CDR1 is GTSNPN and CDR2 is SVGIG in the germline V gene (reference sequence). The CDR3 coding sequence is TGTGCCTGGAGTCCCAAGACAGGGTCGGAGACCCAGTACTTC. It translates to CAWSPKTGSETQYF.

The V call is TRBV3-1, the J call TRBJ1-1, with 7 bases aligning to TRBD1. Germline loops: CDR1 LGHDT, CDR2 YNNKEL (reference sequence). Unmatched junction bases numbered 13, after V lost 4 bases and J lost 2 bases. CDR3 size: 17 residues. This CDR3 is CASSRLQGRGTNTEAFF. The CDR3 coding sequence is TGTGCCAGCAGCCGCTTACAGGGGAGGGGGACTAACACTGAAGCTTTCTTT.

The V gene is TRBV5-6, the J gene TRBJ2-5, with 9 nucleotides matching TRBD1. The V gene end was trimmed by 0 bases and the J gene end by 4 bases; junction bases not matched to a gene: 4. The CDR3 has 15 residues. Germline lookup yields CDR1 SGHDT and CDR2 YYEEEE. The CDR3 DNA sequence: TGTGCCAGCAGCTTGGCCGGGACAGGGACAGAGACCCAGTACTTC. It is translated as CASSLAGTGTETQYF.

In DNA, the CDR3 is TGTGCCAGCAGTCCGGGACTAGGTGCCGGGGAGCTGTTTTTT. As protein: CASSPGLGAGELFF. The chain has TRBV2 and TRBJ2-2; 8 bases fit TRBD2. The CDR3 has 14 amino acids. Trimming removed 5 bases from V and 6 bases from J; junction bases left unmatched: 5. Germline lookup yields CDR1 SNHLY and CDR2 FYNNEI.

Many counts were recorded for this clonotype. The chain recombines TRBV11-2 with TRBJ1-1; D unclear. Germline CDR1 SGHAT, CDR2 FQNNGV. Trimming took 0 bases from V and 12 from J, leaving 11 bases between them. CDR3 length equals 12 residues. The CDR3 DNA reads TGTGCCAGCAGCTTAGACCAGACGGAACCTTTCTTT. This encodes CASSLDQTEPFF.

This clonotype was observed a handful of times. CDR3 region: CSAKVAGAYNEQFF. As DNA, the CDR3 is TGCAGTGCAAAAGTAGCGGGAGCGTACAATGAGCAGTTCTTC. The V gene is TRBV20-1, the J gene TRBJ2-1, with 9 nucleotides matching TRBD2. V trimming: 6 bases; J trimming: 4 bases; junction bases outside the gene matches: 7. Per germline, CDR1 DFQATT and CDR2 SNEGSKA (reference sequence). The CDR3 has 14 amino acids.

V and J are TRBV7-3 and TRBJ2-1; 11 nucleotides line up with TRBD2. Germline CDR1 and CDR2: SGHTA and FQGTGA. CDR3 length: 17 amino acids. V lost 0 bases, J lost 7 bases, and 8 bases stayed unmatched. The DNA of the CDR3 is TGTGCCAGCAGCTTAACGTTTACTAGCGGGAGCGGTAATGAGCAGTTCTTC. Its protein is CASSLTFTSGSGNEQFF.

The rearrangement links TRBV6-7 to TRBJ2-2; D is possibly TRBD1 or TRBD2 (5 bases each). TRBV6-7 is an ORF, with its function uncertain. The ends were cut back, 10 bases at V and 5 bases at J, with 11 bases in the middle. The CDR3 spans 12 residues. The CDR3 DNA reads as TGTGCCACTCCGGGGCTTACCGGGGAGCTGTTTTTT. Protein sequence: CATPGLTGELFF.

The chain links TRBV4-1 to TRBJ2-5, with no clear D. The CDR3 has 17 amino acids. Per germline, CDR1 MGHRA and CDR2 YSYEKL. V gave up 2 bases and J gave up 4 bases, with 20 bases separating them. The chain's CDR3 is CASSQFIGPPLTETQYF. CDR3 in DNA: TGCGCCAGCAGCCAATTTATCGGACCACCCCTTACAGAGACCCAGTACTTC.

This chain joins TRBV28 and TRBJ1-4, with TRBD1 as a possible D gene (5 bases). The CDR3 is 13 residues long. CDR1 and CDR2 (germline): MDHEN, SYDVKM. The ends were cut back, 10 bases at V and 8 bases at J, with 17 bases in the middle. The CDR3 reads CATGGSAWEKLFF. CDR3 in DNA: TGTGCCACCGGGGGGTCCGCCTGGGAAAAACTGTTTTTT.

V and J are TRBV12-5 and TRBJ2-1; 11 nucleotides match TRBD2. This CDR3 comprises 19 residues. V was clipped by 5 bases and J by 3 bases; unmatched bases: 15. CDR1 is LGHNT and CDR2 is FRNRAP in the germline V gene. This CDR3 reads CASGTASPGTSGVYNEQFF. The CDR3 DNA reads TGTGCTAGTGGTACCGCTAGCCCCGGGACTAGCGGCGTCTACAATGAGCAGTTCTTC.

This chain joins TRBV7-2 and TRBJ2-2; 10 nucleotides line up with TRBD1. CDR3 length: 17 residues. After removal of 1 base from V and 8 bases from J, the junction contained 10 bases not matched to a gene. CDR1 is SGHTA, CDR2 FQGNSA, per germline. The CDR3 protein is CASSLVPGQGNRGELFF. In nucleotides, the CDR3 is TGTGCCAGCAGCTTAGTACCGGGACAGGGGAATCGAGGGGAGCTGTTTTTT.

The CDR3: CASSLTFTSGGYYNEQFF. CDR3 sequence (DNA): TGTGCCAGCAGCTTAACGTTTACTAGCGGGGGATACTACAATGAGCAGTTCTTC. J is TRBJ2-1 and V is TRBV7-3; TRBD2 agrees at 11 bases. V shed 0 bases, J shed 3 bases, and the junction held 7 bases outside the gene matches. The CDR3 loop spans 18 amino acids. Germline CDR1 SGHTA, CDR2 FQGTGA. The full variable domain, rest sourced from reference TRBV7-3 and TRBJ2-1, is GAGVSQTPSNKVTEKGKYVELRCDPISGHTALYWYRQSLGQGPEFLIYFQGTGAADDSGLPNDRFFAVRPEGSVSTLKIQRTERGDSAVYLCASSLTFTSGGYYNEQFFGPGTRLTVL.

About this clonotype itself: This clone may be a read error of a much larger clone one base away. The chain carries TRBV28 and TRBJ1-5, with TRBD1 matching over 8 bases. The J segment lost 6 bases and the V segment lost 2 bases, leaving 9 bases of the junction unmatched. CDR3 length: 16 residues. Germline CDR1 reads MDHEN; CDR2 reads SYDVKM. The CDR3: CASSLSRAGGGQPQHF. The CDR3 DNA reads TGTGCCAGCAGTTTAAGTCGGGCAGGGGGCGGTCAGCCCCAGCATTTT.

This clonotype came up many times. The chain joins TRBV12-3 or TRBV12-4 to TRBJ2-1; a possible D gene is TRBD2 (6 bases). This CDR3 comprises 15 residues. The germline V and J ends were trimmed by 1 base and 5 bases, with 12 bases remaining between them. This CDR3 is CASSLGAGTHNEQFF. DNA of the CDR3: TGTGCCAGCAGTTTAGGTGCGGGAACCCACAATGAGCAGTTCTTC.

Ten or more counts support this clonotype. Here the CDR3 reads CASSVSGLAENIQYF. CDR3 bases: TGTGCCAGCAGTGTTTCGGGGCTAGCGGAAAACATTCAGTACTTC. The V call is TRBV2, the J call TRBJ2-4; 7 bases agree with TRBD2. Germline CDR1 SNHLY, CDR2 FYNNEI. This CDR3 spans 15 amino acids. V lost 4 bases, J lost 5 bases, and 8 bases stayed unmatched.

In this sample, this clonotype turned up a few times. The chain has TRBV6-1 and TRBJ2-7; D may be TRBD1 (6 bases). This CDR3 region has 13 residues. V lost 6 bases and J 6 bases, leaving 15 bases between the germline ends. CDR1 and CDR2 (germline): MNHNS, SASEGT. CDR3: CASRTTGYFEQYF. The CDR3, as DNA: TGTGCCAGCAGAACAACAGGGTATTTCGAGCAGTACTTC.

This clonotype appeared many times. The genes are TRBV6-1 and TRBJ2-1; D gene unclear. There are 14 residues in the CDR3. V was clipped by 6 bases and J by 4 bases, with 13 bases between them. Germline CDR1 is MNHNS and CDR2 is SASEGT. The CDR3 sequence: CASSYNGAYNEQFF. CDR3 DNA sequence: TGTGCCAGCAGCTATAATGGCGCGTACAATGAGCAGTTCTTC.

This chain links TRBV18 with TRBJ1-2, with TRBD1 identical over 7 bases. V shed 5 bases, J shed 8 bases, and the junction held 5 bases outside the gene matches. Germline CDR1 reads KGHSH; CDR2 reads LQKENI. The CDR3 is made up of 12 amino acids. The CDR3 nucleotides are TGTGCCAGCTCATCGACAGGGACGGGCTACACCTTC. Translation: CASSSTGTGYTF. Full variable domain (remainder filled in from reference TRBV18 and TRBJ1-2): NAGVMQNPRHLVRRRGQEARLRCSPMKGHSHVYWYRQLPEEGLKFMVYLQKENIIDESGMPKERFSAEFPKEGPSILRIQQVVRGDSAAYFCASSSTGTGYTFGSGTRLTVV.

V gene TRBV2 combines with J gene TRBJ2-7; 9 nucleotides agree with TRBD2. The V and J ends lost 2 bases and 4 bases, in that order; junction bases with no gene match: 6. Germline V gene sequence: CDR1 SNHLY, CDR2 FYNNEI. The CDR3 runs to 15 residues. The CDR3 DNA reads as TGTGCCAGCAGTGAATACGCTAGCGGGACGTACGAGCAGTACTTC. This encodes CASSEYASGTYEQYF.

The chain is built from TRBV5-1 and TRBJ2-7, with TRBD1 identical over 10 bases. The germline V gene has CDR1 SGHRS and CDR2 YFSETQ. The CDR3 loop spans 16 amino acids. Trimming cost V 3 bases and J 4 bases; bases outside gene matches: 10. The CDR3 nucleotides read TGCGCCAGCAGCTCCCACCGACAGGGGGCTGGGTACGAGCAGTACTTC. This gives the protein CASSSHRQGAGYEQYF.

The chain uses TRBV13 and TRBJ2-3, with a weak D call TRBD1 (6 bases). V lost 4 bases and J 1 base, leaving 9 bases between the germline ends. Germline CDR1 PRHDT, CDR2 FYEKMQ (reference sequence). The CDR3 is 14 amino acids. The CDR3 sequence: CASSSGQRTDTQYF. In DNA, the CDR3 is TGTGCCAGCAGCTCGGGACAACGCACAGATACGCAGTATTTT.

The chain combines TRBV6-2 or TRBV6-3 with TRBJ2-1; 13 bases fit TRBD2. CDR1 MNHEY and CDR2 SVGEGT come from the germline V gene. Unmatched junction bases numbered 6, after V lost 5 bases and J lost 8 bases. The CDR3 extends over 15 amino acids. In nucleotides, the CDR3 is TGTGCCAGCAGTCTCCGGACTAGCGGGAGCGATGAGCAGTTCTTC. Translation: CASSLRTSGSDEQFF.

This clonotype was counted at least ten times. CDR3 sequence: CASSLEGQGTDTQYF. The CDR3 DNA reads TGTGCCAGCAGCTTAGAGGGACAGGGGACAGATACGCAGTATTTT. The chain combines TRBV11-2 with TRBJ2-3; 10 positions agree with TRBD1. V lost 0 bases and J lost 3; bases outside the gene matches: 0. This CDR3 spans 15 amino acids. Looked up from germline, CDR1 is SGHAT and CDR2 is FQNNGV.

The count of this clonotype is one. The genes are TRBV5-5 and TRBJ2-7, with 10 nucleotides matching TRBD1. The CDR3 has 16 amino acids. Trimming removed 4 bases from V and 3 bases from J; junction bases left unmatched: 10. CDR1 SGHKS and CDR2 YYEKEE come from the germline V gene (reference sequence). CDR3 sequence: CASSQETGGAGYEQYF. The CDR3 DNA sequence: TGTGCCAGCAGCCAGGAGACAGGGGGCGCCGGCTACGAGCAGTACTTC.

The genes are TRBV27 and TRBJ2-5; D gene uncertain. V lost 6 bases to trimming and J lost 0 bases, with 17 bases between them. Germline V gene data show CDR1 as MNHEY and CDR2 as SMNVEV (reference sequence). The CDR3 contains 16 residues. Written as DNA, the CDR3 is TGTGCCAGCAGGCCTGAAGAGGCCGGGTACCAAGAGACCCAGTACTTC. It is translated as CASRPEEAGYQETQYF.

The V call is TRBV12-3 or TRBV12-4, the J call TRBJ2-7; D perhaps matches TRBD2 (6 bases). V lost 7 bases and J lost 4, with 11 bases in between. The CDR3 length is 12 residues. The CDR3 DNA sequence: TGTGCCAGCACAGGGAGGACTTACGAGCAGTACTTC. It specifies CASTGRTYEQYF.